These 30 T cell receptor beta chains were sequenced from one sample in a study of blood T cell repertoires in COVID-19. Libraries were prepared by immunoSEQ multiplex PCR; TCRdb keeps only in-frame clonotypes and omits some of them. The sample lists a few hundred thousand clones; approximately 84% were seen once. Sequenced material: PBMCs or T cells enriched from blood (not recorded which). The source is a man aged 35 to 55 who had recovered from COVID-19.

The chain couples TRBV27 to TRBJ1-4; D gene unclear. The length of the CDR3 is 15 residues. Germline lookup yields CDR1 MNHEY and CDR2 SMNVEV (reference sequence). The ends were cut back, 5 bases at V and 3 bases at J, with 13 bases in the middle. The CDR3 region is CASSPPTGANEKLFF. The CDR3 region has the DNA TGTGCCAGCAGTCCGCCGACGGGAGCTAATGAAAAACTGTTTTTT.

V is TRBV27 and J is TRBJ1-6; TRBD1 is a possible D gene (5 bases). Trimming removed 1 base at V and 5 bases at J, with 15 bases between. CDR3 length: 17 amino acids. Germline V gene sequence: CDR1 MNHEY, CDR2 SMNVEV (reference sequence). CDR3 sequence reads: CASSLYPFVGDNSPLHF. The CDR3 DNA sequence: TGTGCCAGCAGTTTATATCCGTTCGTAGGGGATAATTCACCCCTCCACTTT.

The chain recombines TRBV2 with TRBJ1-5; no firm D call. The CDR3 consists of 14 residues. Germline V gives CDR1 SNHLY, CDR2 FYNNEI. V was shortened by 4 bases and J by 2 bases, with 9 bases between the two germline ends. The CDR3 coding sequence is TGTGCCAGCAGTGGAGTGGAGGGCAATCAGCCCCAGCATTTT. Translation gives CASSGVEGNQPQHF.

The chain combines TRBV27 with TRBJ1-5; 9 bases are shared with TRBD1. The V and J ends lost 4 bases and 7 bases, in that order; junction bases with no gene match: 5. The CDR3 loop spans 14 amino acids. CDR1 and CDR2 (germline): MNHEY, SMNVEV (reference sequence). CDR3 DNA sequence: TGTGCCAGCAGTTCCCCTGACAGGGGGCAGCCCCAGCATTTT. This encodes CASSSPDRGQPQHF.

The rearrangement joins TRBV5-1 to TRBJ2-2; TRBD1 matches at 9 bases. There are 17 residues in the CDR3. V shed 2 bases, J shed 4 bases, and the junction held 9 bases outside the gene matches. In germline, CDR1 is SGHRS, CDR2 YFSETQ. Here the CDR3 reads CASSFSSLDRGTGELFF. Here the CDR3 DNA reads TGCGCCAGCAGCTTTTCGAGTTTGGACAGGGGCACCGGGGAGCTGTTTTTT.

V and J are TRBV28 and TRBJ1-1; 7 nucleotides line up with TRBD1. Germline loops: CDR1 MDHEN, CDR2 SYDVKM. V dropped 11 bases and J dropped 0; count of bases not matched to a gene: 12. The CDR3 extends over 15 amino acids. As DNA, the CDR3 is TGTGCCTGTGCCTATCCGGGACAGATGAACACTGAAGCTTTCTTT. Amino acids: CACAYPGQMNTEAFF. The full variable domain, with the rest looked up from reference TRBV28 and TRBJ1-1, is DVKVTQSSRYLVKRTGEKVFLECVQDMDHENMFWYRQDPGLGLRLIYFSYDVKMKEKGDIPEGYSVSREKKERFSLILESASTNQTSMYLCACAYPGQMNTEAFFGQGTRLTVV.

The rearrangement joins TRBV5-5 to TRBJ1-5, with TRBD1 as a possible D gene (5 bases). Trimming took off 1 base at V and 4 bases at J, with 9 bases between the two ends. The CDR3 sequence is 14 residues long. The germline V gene encodes CDR1 SGHKS and CDR2 YYEKEE (reference sequence). The DNA of the CDR3 is TGTGCCAGCAGCTTGCCAGGGTATAATCAGCCCCAGCATTTT. Residues: CASSLPGYNQPQHF.

CDR3 loop: CASSTRQNDATNEKLFF. The CDR3 DNA sequence: TGCGCCAGCAGCACCCGACAGAACGATGCAACTAATGAAAAACTGTTTTTT. The V gene is TRBV5-1, the J gene TRBJ1-4; D is possibly TRBD1 (5 bases). Germline V gives CDR1 SGHRS, CDR2 YFSETQ. Between the trimmed V and J ends, which lost 4 bases and 0 bases, there was a span of 16 bases. CDR3 length equals 17 residues. Full variable domain (outside the CDR3, taken from reference TRBV5-1 and TRBJ1-4): KAGVTQTPRYLIKTRGQQVTLSCSPISGHRSVSWYQQTPGQGLQFLFEYFSETQRNKGNFPGRFSGRQFSNSRSEMNVSTLELGDSALYLCASSTRQNDATNEKLFFGSGTQLSVL.

The gene calls are TRBV5-6 and TRBJ1-1, with 9 nucleotides matching TRBD1. Germline CDR1 SGHDT, CDR2 YYEEEE. The CDR3 is 14 residues long. The ends lost 7 bases at V and 8 bases at J; junction bases unmatched: 12. The CDR3, as DNA: TGTGCCAGCGGGGCTTACTCCGGGACAGGGGAAGCTTTCTTT. Translated, it gives CASGAYSGTGEAFF.

This chain joins TRBV18 and TRBJ1-5; tentative D call: TRBD1 (5 bases). The V gene's germline CDR1 is KGHSH and CDR2 LQKENI. CDR3 length: 14 amino acids. The germline V and J ends were trimmed by 4 bases and 1 base, with 8 bases remaining between them. CDR3 protein: CASSQGVSNQPQHF. As DNA, the CDR3 is TGTGCCAGCTCACAAGGGGTGAGCAATCAGCCCCAGCATTTT.

J is TRBJ2-7 and V is TRBV27; 8 bases match TRBD1. With V trimmed by 6 bases and J by 3 bases, 7 bases remained unmatched. CDR3 size: 14 residues. Per the germline V gene, CDR1 is MNHEY and CDR2 is SMNVEV (reference sequence). DNA of the CDR3: TGTGCCAGCAGGCGGGACAGGATCGGCTACGAGCAGTACTTC. Translating it yields CASRRDRIGYEQYF.

This chain joins TRBV7-3 and TRBJ1-1; D may be TRBD1 (5 bases). The germline V and J ends were trimmed by 8 bases and 0 bases, with 10 bases remaining between them. This CDR3 contains 13 residues. CDR1 is SGHTA, CDR2 FQGTGA, per germline. CDR3 in DNA: TGTGCCAGCGGCCGGGGGATGAACACTGAAGCTTTCTTT. Residues: CASGRGMNTEAFF.

This rearrangement joins TRBV5-4 to TRBJ2-3; 16 bases map to TRBD2. Germline lookup yields CDR1 SGHNT and CDR2 YYREEE (reference sequence). The CDR3 sequence is 16 residues long. Germline trimming cut 4 bases from V and 4 bases from J; bases unmatched to any gene: 3. The CDR3, as DNA: TGTGCCAGCAGCACGGGACTAGCGGGAGGGCCAGATACGCAGTATTTT. Residues: CASSTGLAGGPDTQYF.

This clone was detected only a few times. This chain joins TRBV10-3 and TRBJ2-1; D is possibly TRBD1 (5 bases). Trimming left V 5 bases short and J 6 bases short, with 14 bases between. CDR1 and CDR2 (germline): ENHRY, SYGVKD. The length of the CDR3 is 14 residues. The CDR3 protein is CAISQGLRGNEQFF. The CDR3 DNA sequence: TGTGCCATCAGTCAGGGTTTGAGAGGCAATGAGCAGTTCTTC.

This sequence joins TRBV6-5 and TRBJ1-6, with D possibly being TRBD1 (5 bases). CDR1 is MNHEY and CDR2 is SVGAGI in the germline V gene. V lost 2 bases, J lost 9 bases, and 17 bases lay in between. The CDR3 is made up of 16 amino acids. The CDR3 DNA follows: TGTGCCAGCAGTTACACCGCCGGCAGGGCAAGTTCACCCCTCCACTTT. This gives the protein CASSYTAGRASSPLHF.

The CDR3 DNA reads as TGTGCCAGCTCACAAGGGGGATTCACAGATACGCAGTATTTT. It translates to CASSQGGFTDTQYF. This chain connects TRBV18 to TRBJ2-3, with D perhaps matching TRBD1 (6 bases). Trimming took off 4 bases at V and 2 bases at J, with 10 bases between the two ends. CDR3 size: 14 residues. The germline CDR1 and CDR2 sequences are KGHSH and LQKENI.

This clone has more than one count but fewer than ten. The chain carries TRBV28 and TRBJ1-6; D ambiguous. This CDR3 contains 17 residues. Germline V CDR1 and CDR2: MDHEN, SYDVKM. The V end lost 4 bases, the J end lost 4 bases, and 17 bases lay between the germline ends. CDR3 sequence (DNA): TGTGCCAGCAGTTCGCCCGGGGTAGGCCAGTATAATTCACCCCTCCACTTT. Translated, it gives CASSSPGVGQYNSPLHF.

The chain has TRBV14 and TRBJ1-2; D perhaps matches TRBD1 (5 bases). The V end lost 1 base, the J end lost 8 bases, and 17 bases lay between the germline ends. Germline V lookup: CDR1 SGHDN, CDR2 FVKESK. The CDR3 runs 15 residues. CDR3 sequence reads: CASSQGGTGGGGYTF. As DNA, the CDR3 is TGTGCCAGCAGCCAAGGGGGGACGGGAGGCGGAGGCTACACCTTC.

This chain links TRBV18 with TRBJ2-3; 8 bases fit TRBD2. This CDR3 contains 16 residues. Germline CDR1 and CDR2: KGHSH and LQKENI. V gave up 3 bases and J gave up 3 bases; unmatched junction bases: 8. In nucleotides, the CDR3 is TGTGCCAGCTCACCCCAGAGCGGGGGCGGGACAGATACGCAGTATTTT. It translates to CASSPQSGGGTDTQYF.

The J gene is TRBJ2-7, the V gene TRBV10-2; possibly TRBD2 for D (6 bases). CDR1 and CDR2 from the germline V gene are WSHSY and SAAADI. The CDR3 runs to 13 residues. The V end was cut by 7 bases, the J end by 1 base, with 11 bases between. This CDR3 reads CASTLAGSYEQYF. The CDR3 DNA reads as TGCGCCAGCACACTGGCGGGATCCTACGAGCAGTACTTC.

The sample holds one count of this clone. V gene TRBV6-1 combines with J gene TRBJ1-5; possible D gene TRBD1, 6 bases. This CDR3 comprises 17 residues. CDR1 MNHNS and CDR2 SASEGT come from the germline V gene. Trimming pared 1 base from V and 7 bases from J, leaving 20 bases between. The DNA for the CDR3 is TGTGCCAGCAGTGAAGGTCTATCGGCAGGGGTTCGCCAGCCCCAGCATTTT. It yields the protein CASSEGLSAGVRQPQHF.

This chain connects TRBV4-3 to TRBJ1-2; 7 positions match TRBD1. The ends lost 1 base at V and 2 bases at J; junction bases unmatched: 1. The CDR3 is 14 amino acids. CDR1 is LGHNA and CDR2 is YSLEER in the germline V gene. CDR3 in amino acids: CASSQVTGNYGYTF. CDR3 bases: TGCGCCAGCAGCCAAGTGACAGGGAACTATGGCTACACCTTC.

The CDR3, as DNA: TGCAGCGTTGAACCGGGAGGGACTGAAGCTTTCTTT. Translating it yields CSVEPGGTEAFF. The rearrangement uses TRBV29-1 and TRBJ1-1; D unresolved. V lost 2 bases, J lost 5 bases, and 9 bases lay in between. Germline CDR1 reads SQVTM; CDR2 reads ANQGSEA. The CDR3 sequence is 12 residues long.

The rearrangement links TRBV5-1 to TRBJ2-7, with 10 positions matching TRBD2. The CDR3 covers 15 residues. Looked up from germline, CDR1 is SGHRS and CDR2 is YFSETQ. Losses at the gene ends were 2 bases for V and 4 bases for J; bases not matched to a gene: 6. Here the CDR3 DNA reads TGCGCCAGCAGCTTCCCTAGCGGGAGTAAGTACGAGCAGTACTTC. This sequence encodes CASSFPSGSKYEQYF.

The CDR3 bases are TGTGCCAGCAGTCCCGGGACAGGGCACCAGCCCCAGCATTTT. This encodes CASSPGTGHQPQHF. The chain uses TRBV28 and TRBJ1-5; 9 positions match TRBD1. CDR3 length equals 14 residues. Trimming at V came to 5 bases and at J to 7 bases, leaving 6 bases not matched to a gene. Germline CDR1 MDHEN, CDR2 SYDVKM. The complete variable domain, with remaining parts taken from reference TRBV28 and TRBJ1-5, reads DVKVTQSSRYLVKRTGEKVFLECVQDMDHENMFWYRQDPGLGLRLIYFSYDVKMKEKGDIPEGYSVSREKKERFSLILESASTNQTSMYLCASSPGTGHQPQHFGDGTRLSIL.

V usage is TRBV19 and J usage is TRBJ2-7, with D unresolved. The germline V gene encodes CDR1 LNHDA and CDR2 SQIVND (reference sequence). V gave up 1 base and J gave up 0 bases, with 10 bases separating them. The CDR3 totals 15 residues. The CDR3 nucleotides read TGTGCCAGTAGTATAGGAGGCGGAAGCTCCTACGAGCAGTACTTC. Protein sequence: CASSIGGGSSYEQYF. Using reference TRBV19 and TRBJ2-7 for the parts outside the CDR3, the full variable domain is DGGITQSPKYLFRKEGQNVTLSCEQNLNHDAMYWYRQDPGQGLRLIYYSQIVNDFQKGDIAEGYSVSREKKESFPLTVTSAQKNPTAFYLCASSIGGGSSYEQYFGPGTRLTVT.

This rearrangement joins TRBV7-9 to TRBJ2-3; 8 bases match TRBD1. The length of the CDR3 is 18 residues. Trimming removed 5 bases from V and 1 base from J; junction bases left unmatched: 14. CDR1 is SEHNR, CDR2 FQNEAQ, per germline (reference sequence). The CDR3 coding sequence is TGTGCCAGCAGCCCCACGCAAAGGGGGACAGGCCGCACAGATACGCAGTATTTT. It yields the protein CASSPTQRGTGRTDTQYF.

This chain links TRBV6-5 with TRBJ1-5; TRBD1 might be the D (6 bases). V lost 6 bases and J lost 1, with 13 bases in between. Germline V gives CDR1 MNHEY, CDR2 SVGAGI. The CDR3 is 15 residues long. The CDR3 sequence: CASRVKGVSNQPQHF. The DNA of the CDR3 is TGTGCCAGCAGAGTTAAGGGGGTGAGCAATCAGCCCCAGCATTTT.

This chain connects TRBV18 to TRBJ1-3, with 10 bases aligning to TRBD1. Germline assignment: CDR1 KGHSH and CDR2 LQKENI. V shed 1 base and J 3 bases; nucleotides not matched to a gene: 0. The CDR3 runs to 15 residues. Here the CDR3 reads CASSPRDRGGNTIYF. For the CDR3, the DNA is TGTGCCAGCTCACCACGGGACAGGGGTGGAAACACCATATATTTT.

The rearrangement joins TRBV29-1 to TRBJ1-2; no reliable D call. V lost 7 bases and J 9 bases, leaving 21 bases between the germline ends. Per the germline V gene, CDR1 is SQVTM and CDR2 is ANQGSEA. This CDR3 comprises 13 residues. The CDR3 here is CSASLDRGESYTF. CDR3 sequence (DNA): TGCAGCGCCTCCCTGGACCGCGGGGAGAGCTACACCTTC.